This T cell receptor (beta chain) was recorded in a study of blood T cell repertoires in COVID-19. Sequenced by immunoSEQ multiplex PCR; TCRdb stores in-frame clones only, minus some. In the table there are around 26,000 clones, around 85% of which are singletons. This receptor was obtained from a human donor with active COVID-19. The donor label of this sample is uncertain. The source material was peripheral blood.

CDR3 in amino acids: CASSALAGGLGETQYF. As DNA, the CDR3 is TGTGCCAGCAGTGCCCTGGCAGGGGGCCTAGGAGAGACCCAGTACTTC. The chain joins TRBV6-1 to TRBJ2-5; the match to TRBD1 covers 8 bases. The CDR3 consists of 16 residues. The V segment lost 4 bases and the J segment 4 bases; nucleotides outside the gene matches: 11. Germline V gene sequence: CDR1 MNHNS, CDR2 SASEGT.